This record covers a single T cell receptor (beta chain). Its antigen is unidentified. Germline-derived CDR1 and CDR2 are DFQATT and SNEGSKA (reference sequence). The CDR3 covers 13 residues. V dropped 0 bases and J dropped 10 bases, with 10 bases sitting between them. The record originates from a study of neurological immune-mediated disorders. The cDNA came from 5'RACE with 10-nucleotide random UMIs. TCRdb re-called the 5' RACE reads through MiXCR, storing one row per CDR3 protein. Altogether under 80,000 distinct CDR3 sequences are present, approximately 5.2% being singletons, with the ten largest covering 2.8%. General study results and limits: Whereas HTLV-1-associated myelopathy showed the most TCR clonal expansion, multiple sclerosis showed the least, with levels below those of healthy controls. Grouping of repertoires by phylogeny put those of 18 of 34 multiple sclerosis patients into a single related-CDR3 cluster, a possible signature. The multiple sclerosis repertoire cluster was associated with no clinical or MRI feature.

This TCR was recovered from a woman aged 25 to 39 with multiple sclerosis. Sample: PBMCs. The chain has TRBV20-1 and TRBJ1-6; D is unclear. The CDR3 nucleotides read TGCAGTGCTAGAGAGGCAGTGGTGTCACCCCTCCACTTT. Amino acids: CSAREAVVSPLHF.